Presented here are 18 T cell receptor beta chains from one specimen sequenced in a study of identifying expanded T cells in peripheral blood. The table came from immunoSEQ multiplex PCR; TCRdb's copy has only in-frame clones and leaves some out. The sample contains approximately 85,000 clones, more than 75% of which appear only once. The sequenced material came from blood. These receptors were taken from a person aged 18 to 70 in good health.

This chain joins TRBV28 and TRBJ2-7, with TRBD1 matching over 7 bases. The J segment lost 4 bases and the V segment lost 8 bases, leaving 11 bases of the junction unmatched. Germline V gives CDR1 MDHEN, CDR2 SYDVKM. This CDR3 is 14 amino acids long. DNA of the CDR3: TGTGCCAGCCTCTCCCCGACAGGGTTTTACGAGCAGTACTTC. Translated: CASLSPTGFYEQYF.

The chain employs TRBV18 and TRBJ2-7; the D gene could be TRBD1 or TRBD2 (6 bases each). The germline V and J ends were trimmed by 3 bases and 9 bases, with 21 bases remaining between them. The CDR3 totals 15 residues. The germline CDR1 and CDR2 sequences are KGHSH and LQKENI. CDR3 DNA: TGTGCCAGCTCACCCGGTGTGGGGGGCATCGTGGTGCAGTACTTC. Translated: CASSPGVGGIVVQYF.

This chain joins TRBV5-6 and TRBJ1-5, with D perhaps TRBD1 (5 bases). There are 14 residues in the CDR3. Trimming took off 0 bases at V and 5 bases at J, with 9 bases between the two ends. The V gene's germline CDR1 is SGHDT and CDR2 YYEEEE. CDR3 nucleotide sequence: TGTGCCAGCAGCTTGGGGGGCGGGCATCAGCCCCAGCATTTT. This codes for CASSLGGGHQPQHF.

This clone is judged medium-sized. Different DNA sequences within this sample yield the same CDR3. The rearrangement links TRBV28 to TRBJ1-1; no definite D call. Trimming shortened V by 3 bases and J by 0 bases, and 5 bases separated the two germline ends. The CDR3 runs to 13 residues. In germline, CDR1 is MDHEN, CDR2 SYDVKM. The CDR3 DNA reads as TGTGCCAGCAGTTTCCTTATGAACACTGAAGCTTTCTTT. This codes for CASSFLMNTEAFF. The complete variable domain, with remaining parts taken from reference TRBV28 and TRBJ1-1, reads DVKVTQSSRYLVKRTGEKVFLECVQDMDHENMFWYRQDPGLGLRLIYFSYDVKMKEKGDIPEGYSVSREKKERFSLILESASTNQTSMYLCASSFLMNTEAFFGQGTRLTVV.

The chain joins TRBV27 to TRBJ2-1, with D uncertain. The germline V gene has CDR1 MNHEY and CDR2 SMNVEV (reference sequence). Trimming took off 5 bases at V and 8 bases at J, with 13 bases between the two ends. The CDR3 is 13 residues long. The CDR3 nucleotides read TGTGCCAGCAGTACCCACCCGGTGGATGAGCAGTTCTTC. As protein: CASSTHPVDEQFF.

This rearrangement joins TRBV19 to TRBJ1-3; the match to TRBD1 covers 7 bases. Germline-derived CDR1 and CDR2 are LNHDA and SQIVND (reference sequence). V lost 6 bases, J lost 6 bases, and 8 bases stayed unmatched. The CDR3 runs to 14 residues. CDR3 loop: CASSQQGSINTIYF. In DNA, the CDR3 is TGTGCCAGTAGCCAACAGGGGTCGATAAACACCATATATTTT.

The chain employs TRBV10-2 and TRBJ2-7; the D gene could be TRBD1 or TRBD2 (5 bases each). Germline V gene sequence: CDR1 WSHSY, CDR2 SAAADI. The V end was cut by 8 bases, the J end by 2 bases, with 25 bases between. This CDR3 spans 17 amino acids. The CDR3 DNA reads TGCGCCAGCCAGGGATGGACCGAGGGTTATTTTACCTACGAGCAGTACTTC. This codes for CASQGWTEGYFTYEQYF.

The chain couples TRBV4-3 to TRBJ2-1; a possible D gene is TRBD2 (7 bases). With 4 bases removed from V and 9 bases from J, the gap between germline ends came to 16 bases. Germline V gene sequence: CDR1 LGHNA, CDR2 YSLEER. The CDR3 sequence is 14 residues long. CDR3 in DNA: TGCGCCAGCAGCCCGGGGGGCCACGGGGTTGAGCAGTTCTTC. Protein sequence: CASSPGGHGVEQFF.

This clone came up once. The rearrangement joins TRBV27 to TRBJ2-7; TRBD1 matches at 8 bases. The CDR3 covers 12 residues. Germline CDR1 is MNHEY and CDR2 is SMNVEV (reference sequence). V trimming: 7 bases; J trimming: 7 bases; junction bases outside the gene matches: 6. The CDR3 region is CASMTRGLEQYF. In DNA, the CDR3 is TGTGCCAGCATGACCAGGGGGCTGGAGCAGTACTTC.

The rearrangement joins TRBV29-1 to TRBJ1-1, with D tentatively TRBD1 (6 bases). Trimming removed 3 bases at V and 1 base at J, with 18 bases between. This CDR3 region has 16 residues. Germline-derived CDR1 and CDR2 are SQVTM and ANQGSEA. The CDR3 DNA is TGCAGCGTTGATACCAGGGGTAGGTGGGGGAACACTGAAGCTTTCTTT. This sequence encodes CSVDTRGRWGNTEAFF.

This rearrangement joins TRBV5-1 to TRBJ2-5, with D uncertain. The J call is in doubt because the DNA end fits TRBJ2-7 better. Germline CDR1 SGHRS, CDR2 YFSETQ. The CDR3 covers 14 residues. The CDR3: CASSLPSQVDEQYF. Here the CDR3 DNA reads TGCGCCAGCAGCTTGCCTTCTCAGGTCGACGAGCAGTACTTC.

The chain is built from TRBV6-6 and TRBJ2-7; tentatively, D is TRBD2 (8 bases). The CDR3 totals 16 residues. Per germline, CDR1 MNHNY and CDR2 SVGAGI (reference sequence). Trimming cost V 6 bases and J 1 base, with 19 bases left between them. The CDR3 protein is CASSRGGWDSSYEQYF. CDR3 bases: TGTGCCAGCAGCCGGGGGGGCTGGGACAGTTCCTACGAGCAGTACTTC.

CDR3 nucleotides: TGTGCCAGCAGCTTGGGCCCGGACAGGGGGTATAATTCACCCCTCCACTTT. Its translation is CASSLGPDRGYNSPLHF. The J gene is TRBJ1-6, the V gene TRBV11-2; TRBD1 agrees at 10 bases. CDR1 SGHAT and CDR2 FQNNGV come from the germline V gene. Trimming removed 3 bases from V and 4 bases from J; junction bases left unmatched: 6. The CDR3 sequence is 17 residues long.

The rearrangement links TRBV4-2 to TRBJ1-6; D is ambiguous. Germline-derived CDR1 and CDR2 are LGHNA and YNFKEQ. There are 18 residues in the CDR3. Trimming removed 4 bases at V and 0 bases at J, with 16 bases between. DNA for the CDR3: TGTGCCAGCAGCCCCCGGGCCATCTTCAGCTCCTATAATTCACCCCTCCACTTT. It translates to CASSPRAIFSSYNSPLHF.

This chain links TRBV4-3 with TRBJ2-7; D remains unclear. The CDR3 is 14 residues long. Germline-derived CDR1 and CDR2 are LGHNA and YSLEER. V lost 0 bases and J 2 bases, leaving 8 bases between the germline ends. CDR3 region: CASSQEGGPYEQYF. The CDR3 nucleotides are TGCGCCAGCAGCCAAGAGGGCGGACCCTACGAGCAGTACTTC.

The CDR3 DNA is TGTGCCAGCATTGACAGGGGAACTAATGAAAAACTGTTTTTT. It is translated as CASIDRGTNEKLFF. This rearrangement joins TRBV2 to TRBJ1-4, with 8 positions matching TRBD1. From germline, CDR1 is SNHLY and CDR2 FYNNEI. V lost 7 bases, J lost 1 base, and 2 bases stayed unmatched. The CDR3 length is 14 residues.

The chain combines TRBV19 with TRBJ1-5; D call uncertain. This CDR3 region has 13 residues. Germline V gene lookup returns CDR1 LNHDA and CDR2 SQIVND (reference sequence). With 6 bases removed from V and 0 bases from J, the gap between germline ends came to 6 bases. The chain's CDR3 is CASRAYSNQPQHF. The CDR3 coding sequence is TGTGCCAGTAGGGCTTATAGCAATCAGCCCCAGCATTTT. Looking up the rest from reference TRBV19 and TRBJ1-5 gives the full variable domain: DGGITQSPKYLFRKEGQNVTLSCEQNLNHDAMYWYRQDPGQGLRLIYYSQIVNDFQKGDIAEGYSVSREKKESFPLTVTSAQKNPTAFYLCASRAYSNQPQHFGDGTRLSIL.

CDR3 amino acids: CASSTSRQGLYEQYF. In DNA form, the CDR3 reads TGTGCCAGTAGTACCTCCCGACAGGGGCTATACGAGCAGTACTTC. The J gene is TRBJ2-7, the V gene TRBV19, with 8 bases lining up with TRBD1. This CDR3 region has 15 residues. Germline-derived CDR1 and CDR2 are LNHDA and SQIVND (reference sequence). V trimming: 4 bases; J trimming: 4 bases; junction bases outside the gene matches: 9.